Listed here is a single T cell receptor beta chain. The antigen is unknown. Sequencing used immunoSEQ multiplex PCR; TCRdb keeps in-frame clones, though not all of them. The sample lists over a million clones, over 95% occurring once. The germline CDR1 and CDR2 sequences are SQVTM and ANQGSEA. This CDR3 has 14 amino acids. V dropped 4 bases and J dropped 3 bases, with 13 bases sitting between them. This entry belongs to a study of shared clonotypes between healthy human individuals. As for the study in general: Serving as donors were two women and three men, whose ages spanned 18 to 49. Broader study findings: Against clonotypes common to all four donors, non-shared ones had lower generation probabilities.

Recent acute infections and vaccinations were absent in the healthy HIV-negative adult donors. Only Caucasian adults living in Nashville, Tennessee served as donors. V usage is TRBV29-1 and J usage is TRBJ2-1, with D possibly called TRBD1 or TRBD2 (6 bases each). Sequenced sample: naive CD4+ T cells sorted from blood. Subset in this sample: CD45RA+ positively selected. This sequence was found in a man aged 30 to 39 in good health. The CDR3 coding sequence is TGCAGCGTTGTGGGGGGCAAGGGCTACAATGAGCAGTTCTTC. Residues: CSVVGGKGYNEQFF.